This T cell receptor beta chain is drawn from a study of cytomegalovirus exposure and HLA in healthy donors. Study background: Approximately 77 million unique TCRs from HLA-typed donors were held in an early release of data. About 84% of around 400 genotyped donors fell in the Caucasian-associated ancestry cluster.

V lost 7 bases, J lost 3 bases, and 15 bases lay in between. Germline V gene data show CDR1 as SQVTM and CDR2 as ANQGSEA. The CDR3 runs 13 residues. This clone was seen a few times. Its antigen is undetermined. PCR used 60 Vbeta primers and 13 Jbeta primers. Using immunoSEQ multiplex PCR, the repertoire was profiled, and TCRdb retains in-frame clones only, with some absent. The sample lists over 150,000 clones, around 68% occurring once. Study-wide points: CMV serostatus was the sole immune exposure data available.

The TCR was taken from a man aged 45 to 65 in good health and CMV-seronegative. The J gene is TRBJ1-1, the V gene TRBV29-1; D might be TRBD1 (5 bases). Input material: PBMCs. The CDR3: CSAYRFGDTEAFF. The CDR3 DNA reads TGCAGCGCTTACAGGTTTGGGGACACTGAAGCTTTCTTT.